A selection of T cell receptor beta chains follows, all from one sample in a study of shared clonotypes between healthy human individuals. The method was immunoSEQ multiplex PCR; TCRdb's version includes in-frame clones alone and lacks a portion of them. The sample lists some 500,000 clones, approximately 94% occurring once. Sample: naive CD4+ T cells sorted from blood. The receptors here all came from a woman in her 30s in good health. The CDR3 runs from the conserved cysteine through the conserved F or W. Expanded clones get a size class; other rows say once, few or many, or leave the size out.

abundance,j_gene,v_gene,CDR3aa
-,TRBJ2-7,TRBV2,CASNRLAGGTSSYEQYF
-,TRBJ1-4,TRBV2,CASSEIDRGEEKLFF
-,TRBJ2-7,TRBV5-4,CASSLGLAGGRAYEQYF
-,TRBJ1-4,TRBV5-1,CASSTTGLGEKLFF
-,TRBJ2-1,TRBV2,CASSEAPTVTGEQFF
once,TRBJ1-4,TRBV13,CASSPAWSGEKLFF
-,TRBJ2-7,TRBV6-1,CATRSVQGAEQYF
-,TRBJ2-3,TRBV19,CASSTTVTDTQYF
-,TRBJ1-2,TRBV28,CASRLRDTSGYTF
-,TRBJ2-3,TRBV27,CASSFRDFADTQYF
-,TRBJ2-7,TRBV5-1,CASSLDPPGAFGLYEQYF
-,TRBJ2-1,TRBV7-2,CASSLSSSYNEQFF
-,TRBJ2-1,TRBV11-3,CASSISGTLYNEQFF